This TCR beta chain was captured in a study of regulatory T cells in long-lasting Graves disease. Time point of the sample: persistent/refractory GD, antithyroid drugs over 5 years with positive TRAb. RNA extracted from PBMCs served as the sequencing template. Patients of an endocrinology department in Xi'an, China, were included. With respect to this clonotype: Its target is unknown.

Germline CDR1 is SQVTM and CDR2 is ANQGSEA. With 3 bases clipped from V and 3 bases from J, the junction kept 6 bases outside the gene matches. The CDR3 contains 15 residues. Whole-study findings and limits: Lower TCR diversity was seen in persistent Graves' patients than in newly diagnosed ones. When disease was persistent, TRBV28, TRBJ1-2 and TRBJ2-5 were the favored segments.

Construction of TCR beta libraries relied on iRepertoire HTBI primers and on Arm-PCR targeting CDR3 regions. Each CDR3 protein is one row after TCRdb ran MiXCR on the multiplex PCR reads. The data contain 300,000 to 500,000 distinct CDR3 sequences, less than 25% of them singletons. This TCR derives from a female donor with Graves disease. Sample: peripheral blood mononuclear cells (PBMCs), taken when the disease was refractory, from a patient treated with antithyroid drugs. The chain links TRBV29-1 to TRBJ2-1; 9 bases agree with TRBD2. The CDR3 here is CSVDEAGGLYNEQFF. DNA of the CDR3: TGCAGCGTTGACGAAGCGGGAGGCCTCTACAATGAGCAGTTCTTC.